This T cell receptor beta chain was sequenced for a study of shared clonotypes between healthy human individuals. Study-level information: Used for every donor were three CD4 naive, three CD4 memory, two CD8 naive and one CD8 memory plate.

Running of the assay took place at deep level. Libraries were prepared by immunoSEQ multiplex PCR; TCRdb keeps only in-frame clonotypes and omits some of them. The repertoire holds about 2 million clones, approximately 95% seen once, with more than 0.1% in the top ten. Germline V gene sequence: CDR1 MGHRA, CDR2 YSYEKL. This CDR3 spans 18 amino acids. The V segment lost 0 bases and the J segment 2 bases; nucleotides outside the gene matches: 13. All donors qualified as healthy HIV-negative adults and had experienced no recent acute infections or vaccinations. The CD4+ fraction was divided into a CD45RA+ naive subset and a CD45RA-negative memory subset.

The receptor comes from a man aged 18 to 29 in good health. The rearrangement links TRBV4-1 to TRBJ2-7, with 7 bases fitting TRBD1. Sequencing used naive CD4+ T cells sorted from blood. The sample's subset: CD45RA+ positively selected. CDR3 region: CASSQESYQTGNTYEQYF. In nucleotides, the CDR3 is TGCGCCAGCAGCCAAGAAAGCTACCAGACAGGGAACACCTACGAGCAGTACTTC.